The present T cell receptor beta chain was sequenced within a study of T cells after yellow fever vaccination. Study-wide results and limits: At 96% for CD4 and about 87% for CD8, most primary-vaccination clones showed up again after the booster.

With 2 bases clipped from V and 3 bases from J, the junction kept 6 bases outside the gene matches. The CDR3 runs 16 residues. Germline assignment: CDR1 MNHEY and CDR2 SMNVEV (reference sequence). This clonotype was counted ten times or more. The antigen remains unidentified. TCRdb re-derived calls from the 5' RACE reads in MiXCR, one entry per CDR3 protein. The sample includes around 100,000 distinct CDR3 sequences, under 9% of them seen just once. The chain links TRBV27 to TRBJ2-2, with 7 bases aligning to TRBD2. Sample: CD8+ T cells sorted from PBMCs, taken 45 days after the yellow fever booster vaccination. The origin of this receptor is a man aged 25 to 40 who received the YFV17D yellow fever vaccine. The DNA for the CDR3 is TGTGCCAGCAGTTTAAGTCTAGCGGAGCACACCGGGGAGCTGTTTTTT. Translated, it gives CASSLSLAEHTGELFF.